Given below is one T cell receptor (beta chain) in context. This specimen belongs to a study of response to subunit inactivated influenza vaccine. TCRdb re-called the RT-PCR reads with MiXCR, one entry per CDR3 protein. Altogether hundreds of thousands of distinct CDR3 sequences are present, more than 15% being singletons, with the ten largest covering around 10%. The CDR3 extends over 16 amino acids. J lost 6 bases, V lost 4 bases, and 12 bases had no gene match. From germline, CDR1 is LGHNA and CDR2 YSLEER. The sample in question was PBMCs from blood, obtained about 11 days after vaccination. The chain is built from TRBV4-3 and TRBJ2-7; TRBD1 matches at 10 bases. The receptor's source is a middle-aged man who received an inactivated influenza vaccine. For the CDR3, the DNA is TGCGCCAGCAGCCGTGGTAGCGGGACAGGGGCCGGCGAGCAGTACTTC. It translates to CASSRGSGTGAGEQYF.